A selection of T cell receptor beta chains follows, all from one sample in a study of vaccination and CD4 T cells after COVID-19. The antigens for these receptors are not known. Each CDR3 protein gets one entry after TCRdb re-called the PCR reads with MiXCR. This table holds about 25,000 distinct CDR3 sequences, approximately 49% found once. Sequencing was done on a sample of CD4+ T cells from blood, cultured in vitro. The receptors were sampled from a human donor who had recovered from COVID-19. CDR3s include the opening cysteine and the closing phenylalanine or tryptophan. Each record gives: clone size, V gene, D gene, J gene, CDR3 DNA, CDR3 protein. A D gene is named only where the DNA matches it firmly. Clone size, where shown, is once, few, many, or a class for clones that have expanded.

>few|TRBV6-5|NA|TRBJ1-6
TGTGCCAGCAGTTCAGGAACAGGGAATTCACCCCTCCACTTT
CASSSGTGNSPLHF
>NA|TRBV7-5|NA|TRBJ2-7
NA
CISVPANRASYEQYF
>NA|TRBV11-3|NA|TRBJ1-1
TGTGCCAGCAGCCTCCGGGGGCTACTCATGAACACTGAAGCTTTCTTT
CASSLRGLLMNTEAFF
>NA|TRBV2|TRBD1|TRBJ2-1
TGTGCCAGCAGGGAGACAGGGACCTCCTACAATGAGCAGTTCTTC
CASRETGTSYNEQFF
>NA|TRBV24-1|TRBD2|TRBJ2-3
TGTGCCACCAGTGATGCTACTAGCGCGGGCACAGATACGCAGTATTTT
CATSDATSAGTDTQYF
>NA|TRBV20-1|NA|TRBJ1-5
TGCAGTGCTAGGGCCCGAGGGGGTTCCCAGCCCCAGCATTTT
CSARARGGSQPQHF
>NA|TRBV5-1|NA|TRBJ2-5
TGCGCCAGCAGCCACCCGCACCAAGAGACCCAGTACTTC
CASSHPHQETQYF
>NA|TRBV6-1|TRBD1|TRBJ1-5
TGTGCCAGCACGAGTCACCCCGGGACAGCCTATATGCCCCAGCATTTT
CASTSHPGTAYMPQHF
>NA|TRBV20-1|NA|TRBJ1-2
TGCAGTGCTAGAGTCTCGGCAGGGCGGCATGGCTACACCTTC
CSARVSAGRHGYTF
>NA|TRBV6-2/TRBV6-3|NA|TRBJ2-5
TGTGCCAGCACTAGGGGGAACCAAGAGACCCAGTACTTC
CASTRGNQETQYF
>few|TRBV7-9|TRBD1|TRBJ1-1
TGTGCCAGCAGCTCACTTACCAGGGGGGGGAACACTGAAGCTTTCTTT
CASSSLTRGGNTEAFF
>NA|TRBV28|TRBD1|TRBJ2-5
TGTGCCAGCAGCGGTGCCGGGACAGACCAAGAGACCCAGTACTTC
CASSGAGTDQETQYF
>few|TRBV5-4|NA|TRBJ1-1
TGTGCCAGCAAATTGGGTGGGTTAGTGGGGAACACTGAAGCTTTCTTT
CASKLGGLVGNTEAFF
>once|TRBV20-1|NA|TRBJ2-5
TGCAGTGCTAGGGAACGAAGGGAGGGGGTCCAGTACTTC
CSARERREGVQYF
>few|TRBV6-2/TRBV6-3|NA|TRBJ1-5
TGTGCCAGCAGTTACCAGGGGAATCAGCCCCAGCATTTT
CASSYQGNQPQHF
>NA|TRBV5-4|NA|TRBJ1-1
TGTGCCAGCAGCCCCCAGAACACTGAAGCTTTCTTT
CASSPQNTEAFF
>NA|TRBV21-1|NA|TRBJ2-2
TGTGCCAGCAGCAAAGACAGGGACACCGGGGAGCTGTTTTTT
CASSKDRDTGELFF
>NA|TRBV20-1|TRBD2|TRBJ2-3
TGCAGTGCTAGAGAGGCCGGGGGGGGACATACAGATACGCAGTATTTT
CSAREAGGGHTDTQYF
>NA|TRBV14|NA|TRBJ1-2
TGTGCCAGCAGCCAAGGGATTTTCTACACCTTC
CASSQGIFYTF
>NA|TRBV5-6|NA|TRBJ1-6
TGTGCCAGCACCGTTAGACAGACGATTAATTCACCCCTCCACTTT
CASTVRQTINSPLHF
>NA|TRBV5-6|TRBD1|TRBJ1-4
TGTGCCAGCAGCTTTCGCTCCAGACAGGGAGGGGAAAAACTGTTTTTT
CASSFRSRQGGEKLFF
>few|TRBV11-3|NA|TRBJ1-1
TGTGCCAGCAGCTTATCCGGATACACTGAAGCTTTCTTT
CASSLSGYTEAFF
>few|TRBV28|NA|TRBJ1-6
TGTGCCAGCACCCTCATGGGGGTCTCCTATAATTCACCCCTCCACTTT
CASTLMGVSYNSPLHF
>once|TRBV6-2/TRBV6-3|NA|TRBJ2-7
TGTGCCAGCAAGCTGACATCCACCTACGAGCAGTACTTC
CASKLTSTYEQYF
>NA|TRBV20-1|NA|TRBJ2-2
TGCAGTGCTAGACGGGGGGCGGGCGGAAACACCGGGGAGCTGTTTTTT
CSARRGAGGNTGELFF
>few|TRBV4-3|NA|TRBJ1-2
TGCGCCAGCAGCCAATGGGGAGGGGCTACCAACTATGGCTACACCTTC
CASSQWGGATNYGYTF
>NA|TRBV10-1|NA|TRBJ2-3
TGCGCCAGCAGTGGGCTAGCCGCAGATACGCAGTATTTT
CASSGLAADTQYF
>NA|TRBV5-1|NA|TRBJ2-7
TGCGCCAGCAGCTTGGGTGCGGGTCACCCCTACGAGCAGTACTTC
CASSLGAGHPYEQYF
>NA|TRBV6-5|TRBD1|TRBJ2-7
TGTGCCAGCAGTTACGGGCTCAGGGGGTATAACTACGAGCAGTACTTC
CASSYGLRGYNYEQYF
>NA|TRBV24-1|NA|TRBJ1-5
TGTGCCACCAGTTCAGGGGAAGGCAGCAATCAGCCCCAGCATTTT
CATSSGEGSNQPQHF
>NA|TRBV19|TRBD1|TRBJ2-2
TGTGCCAGTAGGCGACAGGGGGGGACCGGGGAGCTGTTTTTT
CASRRQGGTGELFF
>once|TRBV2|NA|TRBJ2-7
TGTGCCAGCAGAGAGACAGGCTACGAGCAGTACTTC
CASRETGYEQYF
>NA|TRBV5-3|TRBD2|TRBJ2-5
TGTGCCAGCAGCCCGGGAGGGGGTATCTGGGGCCAAGAGACCCAGTACTTC
CASSPGGGIWGQETQYF
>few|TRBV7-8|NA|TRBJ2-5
TGTGCCAGCAGCTTACTCCCCGGTTTGCCGCGTGGACAAGAGACCCAGTACTTC
CASSLLPGLPRGQETQYF
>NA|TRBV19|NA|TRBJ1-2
TGTGCCAGTATATCCTCATCGCCTGGTGGGGGCTACACCTTC
CASISSSPGGGYTF
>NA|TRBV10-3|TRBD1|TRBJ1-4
TGTGCCATCAGTGACAGGACAGGGATGAATGAAAAACTGTTTTTT
CAISDRTGMNEKLFF
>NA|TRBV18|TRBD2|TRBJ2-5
TGTGCCAGCTCACGGGGACTAGCGGGGACGGGAGAGACCCAGTACTTC
CASSRGLAGTGETQYF
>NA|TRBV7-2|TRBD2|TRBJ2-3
TGTGCCAGCAGCTTAGAACGGGGCGGGAGCATAAGCACAGATACGCAGTATTTT
CASSLERGGSISTDTQYF
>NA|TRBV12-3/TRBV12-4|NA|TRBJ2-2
TGTGCCAGCAGTTTAGACTCAGCGGCCGGGGAGCTGTTTTTT
CASSLDSAAGELFF
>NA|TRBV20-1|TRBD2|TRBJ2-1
TGCAGTGCTAGAGCGGGGGGGAGCGACTCCAATGAGCAGTTCTTC
CSARAGGSDSNEQFF
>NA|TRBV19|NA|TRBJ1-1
TGTGCCAGTTTACAGAGGGGGAACACTGAAGCTTTCTTT
CASLQRGNTEAFF
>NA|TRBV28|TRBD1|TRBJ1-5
TGTGCCAGCAGGGGACAGCGGGGTCAGCCCCAGCATTTT
CASRGQRGQPQHF
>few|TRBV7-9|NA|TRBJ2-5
TGTGCCAGCAGCTTAGCCTTGACAGCGAAAGAGACCCAGTACTTC
CASSLALTAKETQYF
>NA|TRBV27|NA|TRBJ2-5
TGTGCCAGCAGTCCAGGACCGGGACACCCCACCCCAGAGACCCAGTACTTC
CASSPGPGHPTPETQYF
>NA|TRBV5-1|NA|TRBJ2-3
TGCGCCAGCAGCTCCGACGGCACTAGCACAGATACGCAGTATTTT
CASSSDGTSTDTQYF
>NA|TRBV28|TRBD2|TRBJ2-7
TGTGCCAGCAGTTCGACCGGGACTATAACCTACGAGCAGTACTTC
CASSSTGTITYEQYF
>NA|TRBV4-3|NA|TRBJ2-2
TGCGCCAGCAGCCACAGGGAGAACACCGGGGAGCTGTTTTTT
CASSHRENTGELFF
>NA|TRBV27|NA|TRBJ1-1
TGTGCCAGCAGTTTAGGGGGGGCGAACACTGAAGCTTTCTTT
CASSLGGANTEAFF